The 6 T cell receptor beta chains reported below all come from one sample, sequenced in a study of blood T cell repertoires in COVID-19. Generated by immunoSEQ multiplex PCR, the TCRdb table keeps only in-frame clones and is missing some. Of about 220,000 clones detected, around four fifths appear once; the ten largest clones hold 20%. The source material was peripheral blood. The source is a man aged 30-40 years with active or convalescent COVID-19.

The CDR3 DNA follows: TGTGCCAGCAGCTTATGGGGAGAGGGTGGCTACACCTTC. As protein: CASSLWGEGGYTF. The chain joins TRBV11-2 to TRBJ1-2; no clear D gene. The CDR3 contains 13 residues. Deletions cut 2 bases from V and 7 bases from J, with 11 bases between. Germline CDR1 reads SGHAT; CDR2 reads FQNNGV. Drawing the rest from reference TRBV11-2 and TRBJ1-2, the complete variable domain is EAGVAQSPRYKIIEKRQSVAFWCNPISGHATLYWYQQILGQGPKLLIQFQNNGVVDDSQLPKDRFSAERLKGVDSTLKIQPAKLEDSAVYLCASSLWGEGGYTFGSGTRLTVV.

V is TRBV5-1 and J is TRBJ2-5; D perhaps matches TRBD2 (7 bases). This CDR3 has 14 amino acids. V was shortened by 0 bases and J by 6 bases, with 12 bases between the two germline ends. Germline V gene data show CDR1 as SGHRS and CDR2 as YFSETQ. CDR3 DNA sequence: TGCGCCAGCAGCTTGGCGGGGGGCGAGCAGACCCAGTACTTC. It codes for CASSLAGGEQTQYF.

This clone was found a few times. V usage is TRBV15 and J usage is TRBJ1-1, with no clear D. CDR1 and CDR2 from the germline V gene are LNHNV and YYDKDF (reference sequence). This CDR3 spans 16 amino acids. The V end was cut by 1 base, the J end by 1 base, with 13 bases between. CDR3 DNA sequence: TGTGCCACCAGCAGAGGGGGAGGGTCAGCGAACACTGAAGCTTTCTTT. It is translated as CATSRGGGSANTEAFF.

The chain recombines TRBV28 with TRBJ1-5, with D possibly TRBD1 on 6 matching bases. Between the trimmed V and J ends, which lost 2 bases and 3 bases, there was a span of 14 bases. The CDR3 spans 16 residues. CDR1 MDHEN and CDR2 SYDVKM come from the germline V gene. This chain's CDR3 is CASSLAGGPNNQPQHF. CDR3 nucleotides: TGTGCCAGCAGTTTAGCGGGGGGGCCCAACAATCAGCCCCAGCATTTT.

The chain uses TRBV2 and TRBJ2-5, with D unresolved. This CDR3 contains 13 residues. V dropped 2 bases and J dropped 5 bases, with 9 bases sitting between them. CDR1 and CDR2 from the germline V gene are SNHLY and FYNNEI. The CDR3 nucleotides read TGTGCCAGCAGTGAACAAAATCAGGAGACCCAGTACTTC. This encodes CASSEQNQETQYF.

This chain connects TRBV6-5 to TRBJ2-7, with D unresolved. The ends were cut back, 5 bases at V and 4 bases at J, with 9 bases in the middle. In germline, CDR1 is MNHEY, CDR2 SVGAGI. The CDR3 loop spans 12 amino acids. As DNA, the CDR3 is TGTGCCAGCAGTCACGGGTTGTACGAGCAGTACTTC. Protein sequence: CASSHGLYEQYF.